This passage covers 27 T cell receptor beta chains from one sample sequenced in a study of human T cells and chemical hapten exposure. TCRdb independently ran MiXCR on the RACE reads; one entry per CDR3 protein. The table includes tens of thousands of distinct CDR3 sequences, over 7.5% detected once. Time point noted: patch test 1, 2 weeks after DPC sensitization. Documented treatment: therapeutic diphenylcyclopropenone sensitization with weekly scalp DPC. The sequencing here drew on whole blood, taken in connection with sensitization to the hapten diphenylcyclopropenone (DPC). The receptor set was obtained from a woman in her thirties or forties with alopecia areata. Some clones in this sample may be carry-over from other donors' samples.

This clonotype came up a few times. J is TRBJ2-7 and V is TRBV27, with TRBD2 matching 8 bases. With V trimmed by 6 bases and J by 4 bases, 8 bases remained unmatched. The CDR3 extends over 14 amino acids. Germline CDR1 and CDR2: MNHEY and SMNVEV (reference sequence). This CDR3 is CASRDGTRPYEQYF. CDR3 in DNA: TGTGCCAGCAGAGACGGGACTAGACCTTACGAGCAGTACTTC.

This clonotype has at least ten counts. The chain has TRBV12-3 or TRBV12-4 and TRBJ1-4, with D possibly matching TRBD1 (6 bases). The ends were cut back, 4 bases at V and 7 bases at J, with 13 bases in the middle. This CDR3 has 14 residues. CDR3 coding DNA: TGTGCCAGCAGTTCACAGGGCGGCGGTGAAAAACTGTTTTTT. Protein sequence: CASSSQGGGEKLFF.

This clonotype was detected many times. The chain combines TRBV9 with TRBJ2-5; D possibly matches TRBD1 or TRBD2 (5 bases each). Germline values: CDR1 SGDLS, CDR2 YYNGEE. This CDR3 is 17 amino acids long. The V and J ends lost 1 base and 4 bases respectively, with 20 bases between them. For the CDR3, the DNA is TGTGCCAGCAGCGTATCAAACCGGGACCCCGGCGGAGAGACCCAGTACTTC. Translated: CASSVSNRDPGGETQYF.

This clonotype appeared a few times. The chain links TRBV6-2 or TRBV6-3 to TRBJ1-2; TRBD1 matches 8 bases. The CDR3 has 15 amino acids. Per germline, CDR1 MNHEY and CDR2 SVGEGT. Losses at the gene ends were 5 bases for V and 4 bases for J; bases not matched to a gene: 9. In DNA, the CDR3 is TGTGCCAGCAGTGCCGACAGGGGTCTGATCTATGGCTACACCTTC. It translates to CASSADRGLIYGYTF.

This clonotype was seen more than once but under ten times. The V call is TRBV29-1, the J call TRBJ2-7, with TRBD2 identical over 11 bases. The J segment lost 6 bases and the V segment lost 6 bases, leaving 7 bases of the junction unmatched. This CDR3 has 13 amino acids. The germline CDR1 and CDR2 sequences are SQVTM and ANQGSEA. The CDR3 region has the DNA TGCAGCGTCTCTAGCGGGGGGCCGGCCGAGCAGTACTTC. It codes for CSVSSGGPAEQYF.

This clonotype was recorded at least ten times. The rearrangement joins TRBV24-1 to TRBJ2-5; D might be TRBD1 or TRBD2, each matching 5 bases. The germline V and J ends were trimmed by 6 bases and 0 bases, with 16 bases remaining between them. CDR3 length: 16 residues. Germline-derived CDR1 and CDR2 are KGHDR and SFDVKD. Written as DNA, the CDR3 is TGTGCCACCAGTCCTAGAACGGGGCCAAACCAAGAGACCCAGTACTTC. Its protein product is CATSPRTGPNQETQYF.

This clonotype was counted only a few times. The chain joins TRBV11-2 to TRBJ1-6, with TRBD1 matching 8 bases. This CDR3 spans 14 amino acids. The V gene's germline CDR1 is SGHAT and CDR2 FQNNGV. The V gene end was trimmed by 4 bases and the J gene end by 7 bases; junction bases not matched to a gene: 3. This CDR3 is CASSSWDRNSPLHF. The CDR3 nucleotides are TGTGCCAGCAGCTCGTGGGACAGGAATTCACCCCTCCACTTT.

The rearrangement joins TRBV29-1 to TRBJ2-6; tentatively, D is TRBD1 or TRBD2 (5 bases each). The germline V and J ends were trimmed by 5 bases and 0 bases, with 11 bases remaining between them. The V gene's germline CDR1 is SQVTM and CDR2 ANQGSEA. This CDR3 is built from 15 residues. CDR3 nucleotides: TGCAGCGTTTCGGGGCTTAACTCTGGGGCCAACGTCCTGACTTTC. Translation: CSVSGLNSGANVLTF.

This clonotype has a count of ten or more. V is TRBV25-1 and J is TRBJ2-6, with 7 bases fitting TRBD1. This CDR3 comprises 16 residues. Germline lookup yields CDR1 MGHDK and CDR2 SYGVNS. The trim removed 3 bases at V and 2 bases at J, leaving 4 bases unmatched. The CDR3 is CASSDIQGAGANVLTF. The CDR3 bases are TGTGCCAGCAGTGATATTCAGGGGGCTGGGGCCAACGTCCTGACTTTC.

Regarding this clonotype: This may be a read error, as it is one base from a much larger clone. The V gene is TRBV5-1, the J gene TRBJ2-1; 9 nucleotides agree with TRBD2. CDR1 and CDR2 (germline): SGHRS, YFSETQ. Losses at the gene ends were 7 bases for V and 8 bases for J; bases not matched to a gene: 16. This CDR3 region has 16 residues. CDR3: CASLPRGGGDVDEQFF. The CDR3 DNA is TGCGCCAGCCTCCCCCGGGGCGGGGGGGACGTGGATGAGCAGTTCTTC.

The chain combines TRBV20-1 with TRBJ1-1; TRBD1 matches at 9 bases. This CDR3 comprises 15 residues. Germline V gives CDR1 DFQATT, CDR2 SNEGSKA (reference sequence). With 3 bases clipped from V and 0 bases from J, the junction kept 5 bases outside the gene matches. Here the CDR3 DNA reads TGCAGTGCTAGTTTGGGACAGGGAATGAACACTGAAGCTTTCTTT. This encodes CSASLGQGMNTEAFF.

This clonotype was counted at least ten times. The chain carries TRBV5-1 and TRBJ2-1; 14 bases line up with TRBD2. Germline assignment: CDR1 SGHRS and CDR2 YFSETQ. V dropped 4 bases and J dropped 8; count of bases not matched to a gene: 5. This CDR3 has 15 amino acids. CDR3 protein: CASSGTSGGPHEQFF. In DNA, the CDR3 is TGCGCCAGCAGCGGGACTAGCGGGGGCCCCCATGAGCAGTTCTTC.

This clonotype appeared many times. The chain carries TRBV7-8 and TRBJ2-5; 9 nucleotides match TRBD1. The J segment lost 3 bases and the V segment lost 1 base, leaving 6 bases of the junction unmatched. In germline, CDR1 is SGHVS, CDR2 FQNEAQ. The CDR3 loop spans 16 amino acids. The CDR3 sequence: CASSLDARTGEETQYF. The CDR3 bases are TGTGCCAGCAGCTTAGACGCCCGGACAGGGGAAGAGACCCAGTACTTC.

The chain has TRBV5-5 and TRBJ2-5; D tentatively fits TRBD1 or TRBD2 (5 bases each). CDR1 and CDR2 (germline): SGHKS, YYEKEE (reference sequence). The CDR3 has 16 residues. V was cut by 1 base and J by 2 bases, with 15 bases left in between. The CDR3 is CASSLSGRMAQETQYF. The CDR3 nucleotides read TGTGCCAGCAGCTTGTCGGGACGAATGGCACAAGAGACCCAGTACTTC.

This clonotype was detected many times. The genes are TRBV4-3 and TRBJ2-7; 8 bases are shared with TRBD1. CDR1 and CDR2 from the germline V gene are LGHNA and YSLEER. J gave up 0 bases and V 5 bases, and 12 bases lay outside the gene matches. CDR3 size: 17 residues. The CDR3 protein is CASSTSPGQGPSYEQYF. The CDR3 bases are TGCGCCAGCAGCACCTCACCCGGACAGGGACCCTCCTACGAGCAGTACTTC.

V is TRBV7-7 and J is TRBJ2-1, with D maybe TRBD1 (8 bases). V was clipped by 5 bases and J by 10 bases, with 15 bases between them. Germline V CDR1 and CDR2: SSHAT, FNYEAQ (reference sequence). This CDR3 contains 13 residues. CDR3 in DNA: TGTGCCAGCAGCCAAGGACAGGGAGGGGAGCAGTTCTTC. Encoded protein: CASSQGQGGEQFF.

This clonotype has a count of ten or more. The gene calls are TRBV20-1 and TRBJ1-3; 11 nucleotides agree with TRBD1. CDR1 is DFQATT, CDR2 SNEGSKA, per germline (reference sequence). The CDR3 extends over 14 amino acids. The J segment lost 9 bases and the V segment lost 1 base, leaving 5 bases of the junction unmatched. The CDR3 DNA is TGCAGTGCTAGAGTGGGACAGGGGGTTGCCACCATATATTTT. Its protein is CSARVGQGVATIYF.

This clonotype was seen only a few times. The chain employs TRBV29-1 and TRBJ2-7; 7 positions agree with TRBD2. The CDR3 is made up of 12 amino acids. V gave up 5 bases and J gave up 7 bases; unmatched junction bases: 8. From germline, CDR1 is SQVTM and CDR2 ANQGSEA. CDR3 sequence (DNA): TGCAGCGTTCTCTCTAGCGGTGATGAGCAGTACTTC. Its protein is CSVLSSGDEQYF.

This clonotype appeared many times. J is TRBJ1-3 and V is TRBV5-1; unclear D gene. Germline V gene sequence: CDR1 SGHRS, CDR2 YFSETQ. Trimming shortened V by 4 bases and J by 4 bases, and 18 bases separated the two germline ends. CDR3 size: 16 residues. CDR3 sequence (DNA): TGCGCCAGCAGCCCTTTCGGTGGGTCCAGAGGAAACACCATATATTTT. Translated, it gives CASSPFGGSRGNTIYF. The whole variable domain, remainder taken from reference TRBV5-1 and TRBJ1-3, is KAGVTQTPRYLIKTRGQQVTLSCSPISGHRSVSWYQQTPGQGLQFLFEYFSETQRNKGNFPGRFSGRQFSNSRSEMNVSTLELGDSALYLCASSPFGGSRGNTIYFGEGSWLTVV.

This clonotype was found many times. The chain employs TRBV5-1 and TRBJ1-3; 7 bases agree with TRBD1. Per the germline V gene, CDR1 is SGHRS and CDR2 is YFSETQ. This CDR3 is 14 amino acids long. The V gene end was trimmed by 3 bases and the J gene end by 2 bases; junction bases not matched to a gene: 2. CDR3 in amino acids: CASSSTGPGNTIYF. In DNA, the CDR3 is TGCGCCAGCAGCTCGACAGGGCCTGGAAACACCATATATTTT. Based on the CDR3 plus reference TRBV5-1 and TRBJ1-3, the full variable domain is KAGVTQTPRYLIKTRGQQVTLSCSPISGHRSVSWYQQTPGQGLQFLFEYFSETQRNKGNFPGRFSGRQFSNSRSEMNVSTLELGDSALYLCASSSTGPGNTIYFGEGSWLTVV.

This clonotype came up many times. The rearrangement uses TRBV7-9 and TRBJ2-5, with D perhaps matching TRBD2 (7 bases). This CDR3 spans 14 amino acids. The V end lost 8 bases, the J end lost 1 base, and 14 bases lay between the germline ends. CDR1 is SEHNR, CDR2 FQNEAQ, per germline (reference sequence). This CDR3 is CASVGRGAQETQYF. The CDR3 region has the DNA TGTGCCAGCGTGGGGAGGGGGGCCCAAGAGACCCAGTACTTC.

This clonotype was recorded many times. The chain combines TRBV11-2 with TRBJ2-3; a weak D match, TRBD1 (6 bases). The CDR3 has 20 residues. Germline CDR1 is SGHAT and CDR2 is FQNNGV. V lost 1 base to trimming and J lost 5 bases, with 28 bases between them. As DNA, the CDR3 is TGTGCCAGCAGCTTAGCGTTGTCCGAGGACAGACTTCAAGCCAAAGATACGCAGTATTTT. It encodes CASSLALSEDRLQAKDTQYF. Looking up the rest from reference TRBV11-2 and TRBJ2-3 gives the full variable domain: EAGVAQSPRYKIIEKRQSVAFWCNPISGHATLYWYQQILGQGPKLLIQFQNNGVVDDSQLPKDRFSAERLKGVDSTLKIQPAKLEDSAVYLCASSLALSEDRLQAKDTQYFGPGTRLTVL.

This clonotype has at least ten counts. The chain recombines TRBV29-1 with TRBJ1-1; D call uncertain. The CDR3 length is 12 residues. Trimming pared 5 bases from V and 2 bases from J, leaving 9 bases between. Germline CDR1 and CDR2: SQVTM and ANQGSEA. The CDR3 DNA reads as TGCAGCGTTTCCGACGCAAACACTGAAGCTTTCTTT. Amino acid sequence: CSVSDANTEAFF.

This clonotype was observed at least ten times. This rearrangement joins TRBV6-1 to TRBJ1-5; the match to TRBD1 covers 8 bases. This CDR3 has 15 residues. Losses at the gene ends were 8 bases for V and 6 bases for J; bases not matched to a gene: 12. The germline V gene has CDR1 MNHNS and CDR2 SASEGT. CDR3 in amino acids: CASEYRTGMGQPQHF. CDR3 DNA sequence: TGTGCCAGCGAATATAGGACAGGGATGGGTCAGCCCCAGCATTTT.

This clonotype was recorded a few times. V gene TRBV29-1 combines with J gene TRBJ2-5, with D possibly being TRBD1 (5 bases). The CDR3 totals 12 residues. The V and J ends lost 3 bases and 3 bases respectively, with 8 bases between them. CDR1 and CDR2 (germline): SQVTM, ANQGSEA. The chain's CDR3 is CSVDQGKETQYF. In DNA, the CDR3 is TGCAGCGTTGATCAGGGAAAAGAGACCCAGTACTTC.

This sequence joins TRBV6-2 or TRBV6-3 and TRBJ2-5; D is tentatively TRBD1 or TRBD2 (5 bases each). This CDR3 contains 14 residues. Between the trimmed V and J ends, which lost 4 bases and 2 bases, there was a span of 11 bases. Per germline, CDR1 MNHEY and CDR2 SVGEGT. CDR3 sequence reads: CASSSGGFQETQYF. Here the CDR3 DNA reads TGTGCCAGCAGTTCTGGGGGTTTTCAAGAGACCCAGTACTTC.

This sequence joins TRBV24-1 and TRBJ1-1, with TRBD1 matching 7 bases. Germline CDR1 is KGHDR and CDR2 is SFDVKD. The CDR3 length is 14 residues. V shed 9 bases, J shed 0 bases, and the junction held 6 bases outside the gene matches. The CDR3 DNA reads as TGTGCCACCCAGGGGGGGGGAATGAACACTGAAGCTTTCTTT. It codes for CATQGGGMNTEAFF.